Detailed here is one TCR beta chain. These data belong to a study of blood T cell repertoires in COVID-19. Turning to the study itself: The study drew acute and convalescent COVID-19 samples from the United States, Italy and Spain. PBMCs, B-cell-depleted T cells, or T cells provided the cDNA or gDNA that made up the material.

The CDR3 consists of 15 residues. The V gene's germline CDR1 is SGHVS and CDR2 FQNEAQ. With V trimmed by 6 bases and J by 0 bases, 4 bases remained unmatched. Here immunoSEQ multiplex PCR was the method, and the copy in TCRdb shows in-frame clones only, minus some. The sample lists approximately 120,000 clones, 86% seen once, with approximately 5% in the top ten. The sample consisted of peripheral blood. This receptor was obtained from a human donor in a cohort sampled during active COVID-19. The chain links TRBV7-8 to TRBJ2-7; 11 bases agree with TRBD2. In DNA form, the CDR3 reads TGTGCCAGCAGGTATACTAGCGGGAGCTCCTACGAGCAGTACTTC. This translates into CASRYTSGSSYEQYF.